Below are 22 T cell receptor beta chains sequenced from a single sample in a study of blood T cell repertoires in COVID-19. Method: immunoSEQ multiplex PCR; TCRdb's copy keeps in-frame clones and lacks some. The sample shows some 140,000 clones, about 89% of them seen only once. Material for sequencing was peripheral blood. Receptors were obtained from a man aged 45-65 years with acute or convalescent COVID-19.

The V gene is TRBV29-1, the J gene TRBJ1-2, with D unresolved. CDR1 is SQVTM and CDR2 is ANQGSEA in the germline V gene. This CDR3 contains 10 residues. With 3 bases removed from V and 10 bases from J, the gap between germline ends came to 9 bases. The CDR3 bases are TGCAGCGTTGATGCGGAGCACTACACCTTC. Translated, it gives CSVDAEHYTF.

J is TRBJ1-2 and V is TRBV2; a possible D gene is TRBD1 (5 bases). CDR1 is SNHLY and CDR2 is FYNNEI in the germline V gene. The V end lost 5 bases, the J end lost 6 bases, and 13 bases lay between the germline ends. This CDR3 comprises 13 residues. The CDR3 DNA is TGTGCCAGCAGTCTCGGGGGATACGATGGCTACACCTTC. Its protein product is CASSLGGYDGYTF.

The chain carries TRBV15 and TRBJ2-7; TRBD2 might be the D (6 bases). CDR1 LNHNV and CDR2 YYDKDF come from the germline V gene (reference sequence). The CDR3 is 14 amino acids. Trimming pared 1 base from V and 9 bases from J, leaving 16 bases between. The CDR3 is CATSRVEVEGTQYF. CDR3 coding DNA: TGTGCCACCAGCAGAGTGGAGGTGGAGGGAACGCAGTACTTC.

Note on this clone: One junction end disagrees with the germline gene, perhaps due to a read error. This rearrangement joins TRBV7-8 to TRBJ2-7, with D maybe TRBD2 (6 bases). Germline V gene sequence: CDR1 SGHVS, CDR2 FQNEAQ. This CDR3 region has 13 residues. The CDR3 DNA reads as TGTGCCAGCAGCTTAGGTGCGGACTACCGAAGATTCTTC. It encodes CASSLGADYRRFF.

V and J are TRBV27 and TRBJ1-1; 8 bases are shared with TRBD1. The CDR3 runs to 14 residues. Germline V CDR1 and CDR2: MNHEY, SMNVEV (reference sequence). V lost 4 bases, J lost 1 base, and 2 bases stayed unmatched. In DNA form, the CDR3 reads TGTGCCAGCAGTTCGGACAGGGAGAACACTGAAGCTTTCTTT. Translating gives CASSSDRENTEAFF.

This sequence joins TRBV5-4 and TRBJ2-4; 9 positions match TRBD1. Germline lookup yields CDR1 SGHNT and CDR2 YYREEE (reference sequence). V lost 1 base, J lost 3 bases, and 8 bases stayed unmatched. The CDR3 is made up of 17 amino acids. The CDR3 sequence: CASSLLQGAPGKNIQYF. CDR3 in DNA: TGTGCCAGCAGCTTGTTACAGGGGGCGCCGGGCAAAAACATTCAGTACTTC.

This chain links TRBV16 with TRBJ2-1; weak D call: TRBD2 (6 bases). Germline CDR1 and CDR2: KGHSY and FQNENV. There are 15 residues in the CDR3. V lost 4 bases, J lost 0 bases, and 10 bases lay in between. The CDR3 DNA is TGTGCCAGCAGCCTGGGTAGCGGCTCCTACAATGAGCAGTTCTTC. Translation gives CASSLGSGSYNEQFF.

The chain uses TRBV7-8 and TRBJ2-2; TRBD2 matches 7 bases. Looked up from germline, CDR1 is SGHVS and CDR2 is FQNEAQ. V shed 2 bases, J shed 6 bases, and the junction held 18 bases outside the gene matches. This CDR3 spans 19 amino acids. CDR3 nucleotide sequence: TGTGCCAGCAGCTTAATTTTTTACGGGAGGCAGACCTCGTCCGGGGAGCTGTTTTTT. This sequence encodes CASSLIFYGRQTSSGELFF.

The rearrangement uses TRBV28 and TRBJ1-1; D remains ambiguous. Trimming cost V 7 bases and J 1 base, with 16 bases left between them. Germline values: CDR1 MDHEN, CDR2 SYDVKM. This CDR3 is built from 15 residues. CDR3 protein: CASTLAGAENTEAFF. The CDR3 DNA reads as TGTGCCAGCACCTTGGCTGGAGCAGAGAACACTGAAGCTTTCTTT.

The V and J genes are TRBV9 and TRBJ2-1, with D hard to call. With 0 bases removed from V and 9 bases from J, the gap between germline ends came to 7 bases. Germline V gene sequence: CDR1 SGDLS, CDR2 YYNGEE. The CDR3 is made up of 12 amino acids. CDR3 in amino acids: CASSVGSGEQFF. In DNA form, the CDR3 reads TGTGCCAGCAGCGTAGGATCAGGTGAGCAGTTCTTC.

The chain employs TRBV28 and TRBJ2-7; D is undetermined. Germline V gene data show CDR1 as MDHEN and CDR2 as SYDVKM. The CDR3 has 9 amino acids. V gave up 8 bases and J gave up 3 bases, with 2 bases separating them. For the CDR3, the DNA is TGTGCCAGCCTCTACGAGCAGTACGTC. Its protein is CASLYEQYV.

The gene calls are TRBV25-1 and TRBJ1-3, with 7 bases fitting TRBD1. V was clipped by 8 bases and J by 2 bases; unmatched bases: 9. The CDR3 consists of 15 residues. Germline V gene data show CDR1 as MGHDK and CDR2 as SYGVNS. This CDR3 reads CASAQGGAAGNTIYF. DNA of the CDR3: TGTGCCAGCGCCCAAGGGGGCGCTGCTGGAAACACCATATATTTT.

This clone appeared a single time. The rearrangement uses TRBV10-3 and TRBJ1-2; D is undetermined. The CDR3 totals 14 residues. V was pared by 0 bases and J by 1 base, with 6 bases between. The V gene's germline CDR1 is ENHRY and CDR2 SYGVKD. CDR3 amino acids: CAISESTGNYGYTF. The CDR3 DNA follows: TGTGCCATCAGTGAGTCGACGGGTAACTATGGCTACACCTTC.

J is TRBJ2-2 and V is TRBV10-2; TRBD2 aligns across 8 bases. Germline lookup yields CDR1 WSHSY and CDR2 SAAADI. V was clipped by 3 bases and J by 4 bases; unmatched bases: 4. This CDR3 is built from 15 residues. The CDR3 DNA sequence: TGCGCCAGCAGTGACGGCGGGAGGCCCACCGGGGAGCTGTTTTTT. It translates to CASSDGGRPTGELFF.

This rearrangement joins TRBV2 to TRBJ2-1; tentatively, D is TRBD2 (5 bases). V lost 7 bases and J lost 3, with 16 bases in between. The germline V gene encodes CDR1 SNHLY and CDR2 FYNNEI. This CDR3 region has 15 residues. The CDR3 bases are TGTGCCAGCACTGCGGACTGGGCCTACTACAATGAGCAGTTCTTC. It encodes CASTADWAYYNEQFF.

J is TRBJ1-4 and V is TRBV7-2; 7 bases are shared with TRBD1. V gave up 0 bases and J gave up 5 bases; unmatched junction bases: 3. Germline CDR1 reads SGHTA; CDR2 reads FQGNSA. The CDR3 consists of 15 residues. The CDR3 DNA reads TGTGCCAGCAGCTTAGCGCAGGGGGGCAATGAAAAACTGTTTTTT. Translation gives CASSLAQGGNEKLFF.

The chain recombines TRBV6-5 with TRBJ2-2; the D gene is possibly TRBD1 (7 bases). Germline V gives CDR1 MNHEY, CDR2 SVGAGI. Trimming removed 0 bases at V and 6 bases at J, with 11 bases between. This CDR3 has 15 amino acids. In DNA form, the CDR3 reads TGTGCCAGCAGTTACTCGACCAGGGGGGCCGGGGAGCTGTTTTTT. Amino acid sequence: CASSYSTRGAGELFF.

V gene TRBV5-1 combines with J gene TRBJ2-1, with 10 positions matching TRBD2. The CDR3 has 16 residues. CDR1 is SGHRS, CDR2 YFSETQ, per germline. V was clipped by 0 bases and J by 6 bases; unmatched bases: 6. CDR3 nucleotide sequence: TGCGCCAGCAGCTTGGGTCCTAGCGGGAGCTCCAATGAGCAGTTCTTC. Protein product: CASSLGPSGSSNEQFF. The entire variable domain, with the rest obtained from reference TRBV5-1 and TRBJ2-1, is as follows: KAGVTQTPRYLIKTRGQQVTLSCSPISGHRSVSWYQQTPGQGLQFLFEYFSETQRNKGNFPGRFSGRQFSNSRSEMNVSTLELGDSALYLCASSLGPSGSSNEQFFGPGTRLTVL.

The chain carries TRBV27 and TRBJ1-5; possibly TRBD1 for D (5 bases). This CDR3 spans 15 amino acids. Germline V lookup: CDR1 MNHEY, CDR2 SMNVEV (reference sequence). Trimming removed 7 bases from V and 2 bases from J, with 15 bases in between. The CDR3 DNA sequence: TGTGCCAGCACTAACTTCGGGGGTGGCAATCAGCCCCAGCATTTT. This gives the protein CASTNFGGGNQPQHF.

The chain links TRBV9 to TRBJ2-5; TRBD2 agrees at 8 bases. The ends lost 3 bases at V and 2 bases at J; junction bases unmatched: 6. Per germline, CDR1 SGDLS and CDR2 YYNGEE. This CDR3 has 15 amino acids. CDR3 sequence (DNA): TGTGCCAGCAGCGCCCCGGGACTAGATCAAGAGACCCAGTACTTC. Encoded protein: CASSAPGLDQETQYF. Combining the CDR3 with reference TRBV9 and TRBJ2-5 gives the whole variable domain DSGVTQTPKHLITATGQRVTLRCSPRSGDLSVYWYQQSLDQGLQFLIQYYNGEERAKGNILERFSAQQFPDLHSELNLSSLELGDSALYFCASSAPGLDQETQYFGPGTRLLVL.

This chain connects TRBV5-4 to TRBJ2-7; the match to TRBD2 covers 11 bases. Germline V gene sequence: CDR1 SGHNT, CDR2 YYREEE (reference sequence). The CDR3 length is 16 residues. V dropped 2 bases and J dropped 6; count of bases not matched to a gene: 10. The CDR3 DNA follows: TGTGCCAGCAGCTTAGATTCTAGCGGGGGGCCCTTCGAGCAGTACGTC. This sequence encodes CASSLDSSGGPFEQYV.

The chain combines TRBV2 with TRBJ2-7, with 8 bases identical to TRBD1. The CDR3 has 14 amino acids. Germline-derived CDR1 and CDR2 are SNHLY and FYNNEI. The J segment lost 2 bases and the V segment lost 5 bases, leaving 5 bases of the junction unmatched. The CDR3 bases are TGTGCCAGCAGTCCAGGGGGCCGAACCTACGAGCAGTACTTC. As protein: CASSPGGRTYEQYF.